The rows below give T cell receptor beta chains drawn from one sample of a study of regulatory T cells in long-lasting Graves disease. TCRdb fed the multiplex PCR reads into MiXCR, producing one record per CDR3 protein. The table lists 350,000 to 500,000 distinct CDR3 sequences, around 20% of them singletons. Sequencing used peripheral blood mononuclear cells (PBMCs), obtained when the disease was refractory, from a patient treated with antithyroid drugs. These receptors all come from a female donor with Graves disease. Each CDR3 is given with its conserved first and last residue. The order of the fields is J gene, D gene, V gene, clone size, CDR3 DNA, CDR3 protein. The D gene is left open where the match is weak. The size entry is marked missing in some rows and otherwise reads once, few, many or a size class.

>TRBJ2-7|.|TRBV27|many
TGTGCCAGCAGTTTATCCGGGAGTCCCGTCGAGCAGTACTTC
CASSLSGSPVEQYF
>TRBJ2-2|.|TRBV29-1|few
TGCAGCGTTGAAAGGGCCGGGGAACGCGGCACCGGGGAGCTGTTTTTT
CSVERAGERGTGELFF
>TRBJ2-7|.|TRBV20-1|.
TGCAGTGCTAGAGCCTCAGGGCGCGGGGCCCACGAGCAGTACTTC
CSARASGRGAHEQYF
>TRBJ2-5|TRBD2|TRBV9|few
TGTGCCAGCAGCACTAGCGGGAGGGAGACCCAGTACTTC
CASSTSGRETQYF
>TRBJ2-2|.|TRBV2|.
TGTGCCAGCAGTCCCCCCTATGACACCGGGGAGCTGTTTTTT
CASSPPYDTGELFF
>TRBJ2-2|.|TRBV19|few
TGTGCCAGTAGCTGGGGCGACCTAGCGAACACCGGGGAGCTGTTTTTT
CASSWGDLANTGELFF
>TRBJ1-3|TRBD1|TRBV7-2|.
TGTGCCAGCAGCTTAGCGGGACAGGGGGCCTGGGGAAACACCATATATTTT
CASSLAGQGAWGNTIYF
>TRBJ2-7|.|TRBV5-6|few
TGTGCCAGCAGCTTGTACAGTTTGGTAGTCTACGAGCAGTACTTC
CASSLYSLVVYEQYF
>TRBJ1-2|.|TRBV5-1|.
TGCGCCAGCAGCTTGAGATTTTCGGACGACAACTTTGGCTACACCTTC
CASSLRFSDDNFGYTF
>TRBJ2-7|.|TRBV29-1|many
TGCAGCGTAATAAGACTATCCGGCTCCTACGAGCAGTACTTC
CSVIRLSGSYEQYF
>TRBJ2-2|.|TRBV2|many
TGTGCCAGCATCAACGAGGGGATCGACACCGGGGAGCTGTTTTTT
CASINEGIDTGELFF
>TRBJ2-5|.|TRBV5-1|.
TGCGCCAGCAGCTCCCTTTTGGGGCGGGACGAAGAGGCCCAGTACTTC
CASSSLLGRDEEAQYF
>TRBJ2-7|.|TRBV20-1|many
TGCAGTGCTAGAAGAGGGACTGGATGGAGTTACGAGCAGTACTTC
CSARRGTGWSYEQYF
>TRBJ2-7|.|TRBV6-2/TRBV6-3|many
TGTGCCAGCAGACTCAGGGTATTCGAACAGTACTTC
CASRLRVFEQYF
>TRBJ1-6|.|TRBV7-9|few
TGTGCCAGCAGCTTTGCCCCGGGTTCTGGTTCACCCCTCCACTTT
CASSFAPGSGSPLHF
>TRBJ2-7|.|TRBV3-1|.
TGTGCCAGCAGCCAAATGGGAGAGCAGTACTTC
CASSQMGEQYF
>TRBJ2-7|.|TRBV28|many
TGTGCCAGCAGAAAAATCTACGAGCAGTACTTC
CASRKIYEQYF
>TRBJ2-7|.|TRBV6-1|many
TGTGCCAGTTCAGGGAGGTACGAGCAGTACTTC
CASSGRYEQYF